The clone carrying this TCR beta chain was recorded at least ten times. No antigen is known for it. The data stem from a study of early T cells in non-severe SARS-CoV-2 infection. Study-level information: With bulk RNA from unsorted whole blood as input, sequencing yielded unpaired chains. Study-level findings and limits: VDJdb matches were skewed toward anti-spike CD8 T cell responses.

The CDR3 consists of 15 residues. Trimming took 3 bases from V and 10 from J; bases not matched to a gene: 9. Germline loops: CDR1 LGHNT, CDR2 FRNRAP. Each cDNA molecule carried a unique molecular identifier. MiXCR, applied by TCRdb to the 5' RACE reads, yields one record per CDR3 protein. Found here are roughly 40,000 distinct CDR3 sequences, 3% to 4% of them singletons; the top ten hold about 3.1%. The chain has TRBV12-5 and TRBJ2-1, with 10 bases aligning to TRBD2. This TCR came from an adult who was a healthcare worker with PCR-confirmed SARS-CoV-2 infection or an uninfected control (not recorded which). The material sequenced was whole blood. CDR3 residues: CASGFPLAGAGEQFF. Written as DNA, the CDR3 is TGTGCTAGTGGTTTCCCTCTAGCGGGAGCGGGGGAGCAGTTCTTC. Together with reference TRBV12-5 and TRBJ2-1, the CDR3 gives the full variable domain: DARVTQTPRHKVTEMGQEVTMRCQPILGHNTVFWYRQTMMQGLELLAYFRNRAPLDDSGMPKDRFSAEMPDATLATLKIQPSEPRDSAVYFCASGFPLAGAGEQFFGPGTRLTVL.